The sequence of this TCR beta chain was determined in a study of OX40 agonist ivuxolimab in advanced cancers. Describing the broader study: The costimulatory receptor OX40 (CD134) was targeted by ivuxolimab, a fully human IgG2 agonistic monoclonal antibody. Patients were allowed to have had prior anti-PD-1, anti-PD-L1 or anti-CTLA-4 therapy, and 40% of the dose-escalation patients had previously received checkpoint inhibitors. The paper covers the monotherapy dose-escalation part of the phase I ivuxolimab trial, which included N ≈ 50 patients. Intravenous ivuxolimab was administered to patients every 2 weeks at six dose levels: 0.01, 0.1, 0.3, 1.5, 3 and 10 mg/kg. The point of sequencing TCRbeta in the periphery was to test whether ivuxolimab changed TCR sequence diversity and drove clonal T-cell expansion. The dose-escalation cohort was 80% to 90% male with a mean age of about 60 years, ranging from roughly 20 to 80. Of the approximately 50 dose-escalation patients, hepatocellular carcinoma was present in about 20, melanoma in approximately 15, renal cell carcinoma in 9 and head and neck cancer in 9. Three dose-escalation patients achieved partial responses, one with hepatocellular carcinoma and two with cutaneous melanoma.

As concerns this clone: There is no known antigen for this receptor. No qualities accompany the bases; no much larger clone lies one base away.

Patients with autoimmune disease history or receiving systemic immunosuppression were excluded from the trial. Peripheral blood for TCR sequencing was collected from all dose cohorts at baseline, on cycle 4 day 1, and on cycle 7 day 1. Samples were obtained from an open-label, multicenter, first-in-human phase I dose-escalation trial of ivuxolimab. Adults with locally advanced or metastatic melanoma, renal cell, hepatocellular, or head and neck squamous cell carcinoma were enrolled in the trial. Before TCR sequencing, CD4+ T cells and CD8+ T cells were sorted from peripheral blood as separate populations. Genomic DNA was isolated from the sorted cells so that the TCRbeta CDR3 region could be sequenced. The immunoSEQ Assay was used to sequence the TCRbeta CDR3 regions. TCRdb retrieved this table from immuneACCESS and kept in-frame rearrangements only. Not all clones are present; in checked studies, unresolved V genes account for under half, and no reason is known for the remainder. This sample has 20,000 to 30,000 clones in its table, and 88% of those were observed once. The ten biggest clones cover 30% to 35% of the sample.

The CDR3 goes from the cysteine to the phenylalanine over 13 residues. Only the CDR3 portion is preserved as DNA: 39 bases, with reading frame beginning at the first base. V loses 2 bases of germline sequence and J loses 3 bases, and the interval between the two ends is 8 bases. CDR1 and CDR2 (SEHNR, FQNEAQ) derive from the germline V gene (reference sequence). General conclusions and limits of the study: At doses of 0.1 to 3.0 mg/kg, clonal expansion of both CD4+ and CD8+ blood T cells was observed from baseline to week 6. The antigen specificity of the peripheral T cells that underwent clonal expansion was not determined. In the 0.1-3.0 mg/kg groups, partial responders were among the patients with the lowest normalized peripheral clonal expansion, particularly in CD8+ T cells. After ivuxolimab, expanded clones were on average more numerous among CD8+ T cells than among CD4+ T cells. Low levels of normalized T-cell clonal expansion were also seen in some patients who did not respond.

Here the sequenced sample was CD4+ or CD8+ T cells sorted from blood, taken in a trial of the OX40 agonist ivuxolimab. The chain is encoded by TRBV7-9 joined to TRBJ2-7, with TRBD2 tentatively as D gene (7 bases match). This TCR was sampled from an adult with an advanced solid tumor such as melanoma, head and neck, liver or kidney cancer. This receptor carries the CDR3 CASSLRGGYEQYF. The nucleotide sequence reads as follows: TGTGCCAGCAGCTTAAGGGGGGGCTACGAGCAGTACTTC. Outside the CDR3, residues come from the reference TRBV7-9 and TRBJ2-7 proteins, so the full variable domain is: DTGVSQNPRHKITKRGQNVTFRCDPISEHNRLYWYRQTLGQGPEFLTYFQNEAQLEKSRLLSDRFSAERPKGSFSTLEIQRTEQGDSAMYLCASSLRGGYEQYFGPGTRLTVT.